These 2 T cell receptor beta chains originate from one sample sequenced in a study of regulatory T cells in long-lasting Graves disease. The time point was: newly diagnosed GD, antithyroid drugs for less than 3 months. From PBMCs, RNA was extracted and then used to make the TCR library. With iRepertoire HTBI primers and Arm-PCR of CDR3 regions, TCR beta libraries were built. One entry per CDR3 protein results from TCRdb running MiXCR on the multiplex PCR reads. The sample lists roughly 610,000 distinct CDR3 sequences; under 20% were seen once. The sample was also reused in another study, on T cells in Graves' hyperthyroidism and ophthalmopathy.

The material was peripheral blood mononuclear cells (PBMCs), obtained at new diagnosis, from a patient treated with antithyroid drugs. All receptors derive from a woman under 40 with Graves disease.

This clonotype was counted ten times or more. This sequence joins TRBV7-2 and TRBJ1-1, with D perhaps matching TRBD1 (5 bases). The CDR3 contains 15 residues. Trimming took 5 bases from V and 0 from J, leaving 13 bases between them. The germline V gene has CDR1 SGHTA and CDR2 FQGNSA. The CDR3 sequence: CASSQSGRVNTEAFF. The CDR3 DNA reads TGTGCCAGCAGCCAGTCGGGGCGGGTGAACACTGAAGCTTTCTTT.

This clonotype was counted only a few times. V gene TRBV10-3 combines with J gene TRBJ2-7, with TRBD1 identical over 7 bases. The germline CDR1 and CDR2 sequences are ENHRY and SYGVKD. This CDR3 has 13 amino acids. With 8 bases clipped from V and 6 bases from J, the junction kept 10 bases outside the gene matches. CDR3 DNA: TGTGCCATCGGGCCCAGGGGGTCTAGCGAGCAGTACTTC. This translates into CAIGPRGSSEQYF.